This TCR beta chain was recovered during a study of T cell repertoires in cytomegalovirus infection. TCRdb ran MiXCR on the reads and lists one entry per CDR3 protein. The table has about half a million distinct CDR3 sequences, around 30% seen once; the top ten hold about 17%. With 4 bases removed from V and 5 bases from J, the gap between germline ends came to 9 bases. Germline V gives CDR1 LGHDT, CDR2 YNNKEL (reference sequence). This CDR3 contains 13 residues. The count of this clonotype is one. Antigen specificity is unknown. This rearrangement joins TRBV3-1 to TRBJ2-1; D not certain. The specimen comprised cultured PBMCs, sampled from culture after CMV antigen stimulation. This TCR was sampled from a human donor in good health (CMV status not recorded). Some clones in this sample may be carry-over from other donors' samples. The CDR3, as DNA: TGTGCCAGCAGCCCCTCCTCGCACAATGAGCAGTTCTTC. Its protein is CASSPSSHNEQFF.